The clone carrying this T cell receptor beta chain was counted a few times. Its target is unknown. Germline CDR1 KGHSH, CDR2 LQKENI. The V gene lost 2 bases and the J gene lost 4 bases, with 15 bases spanning the gap. The CDR3 is made up of 16 amino acids. The table came from immunoSEQ multiplex PCR; TCRdb's copy has only in-frame clones and leaves some out. Of about 400,000 clones listed, under 90% were seen once; the top ten hold about 8%. The data belong to a study of Ad26.COV2.S vaccination and SARS-CoV-2 variants. In the study overall: Sample donor was a member of the COV1001 Ad26.COV2.S trial arm. Overall study results and limits: Total T cell responses were possibly underestimated by TCR breadth and depth analyses.

Described treatment: about 20 received Ad26.COV2.S at low or high dose, single or two shots; about 5 received placebo; per-sample allocation not given. After the first vaccine or placebo injection, samples were drawn on day 63. Sample: peripheral blood, taken in a trial of Ad26.COV2.S vaccine versus placebo. The chain has TRBV18 and TRBJ1-3; weak D call: TRBD1 (5 bases). The clonotype originates from a person between 18 and 60 years old who received the Ad26.COV2.S COVID-19 vaccine or a placebo. The CDR3 DNA follows: TGTGCCAGCTCACCATCCGGGACGGCGTCGGGAAACACCATATATTTT. It translates to CASSPSGTASGNTIYF.